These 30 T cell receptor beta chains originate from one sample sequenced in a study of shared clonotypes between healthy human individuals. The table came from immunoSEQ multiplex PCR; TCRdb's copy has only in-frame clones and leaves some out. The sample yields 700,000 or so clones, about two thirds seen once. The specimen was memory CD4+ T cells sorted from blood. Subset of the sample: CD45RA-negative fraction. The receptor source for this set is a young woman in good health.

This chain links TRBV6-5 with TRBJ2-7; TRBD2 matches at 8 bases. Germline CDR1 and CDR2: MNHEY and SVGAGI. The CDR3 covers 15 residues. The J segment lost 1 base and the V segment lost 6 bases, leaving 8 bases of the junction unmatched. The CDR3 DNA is TGTGCCAGCAGATTGGGGACTAGTAATTCCTACGAGCAGTACTTC. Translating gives CASRLGTSNSYEQYF.

The CDR3 reads CASSRPGNTEAFF. CDR3 coding DNA: TGCGCCAGCAGTCGGCCGGGGAACACTGAAGCTTTCTTT. The V and J genes are TRBV5-1 and TRBJ1-1; D call uncertain. In germline, CDR1 is SGHRS, CDR2 YFSETQ. V shed 5 bases and J shed 1 base, with 9 bases lying between them. The CDR3 totals 13 residues.

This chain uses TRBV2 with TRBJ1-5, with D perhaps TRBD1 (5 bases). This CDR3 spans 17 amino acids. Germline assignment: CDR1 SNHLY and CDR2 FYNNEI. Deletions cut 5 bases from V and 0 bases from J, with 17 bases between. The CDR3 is CASSTGTAIYSNQPQHF. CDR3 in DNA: TGTGCCAGCAGTACCGGGACGGCGATTTATAGCAATCAGCCCCAGCATTTT.

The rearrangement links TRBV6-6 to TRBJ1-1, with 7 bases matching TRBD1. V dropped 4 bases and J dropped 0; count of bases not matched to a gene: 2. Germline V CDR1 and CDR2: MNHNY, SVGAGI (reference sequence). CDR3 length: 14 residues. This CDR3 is CASSLGGVNTEAFF. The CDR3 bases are TGTGCCAGCAGTTTAGGGGGCGTGAACACTGAAGCTTTCTTT.

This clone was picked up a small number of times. CDR3 DNA sequence: TGCGCCAGCAGCAAGACTAGCGGGAGTAGCTACGAGCAGTACTTC. It encodes CASSKTSGSSYEQYF. The gene calls are TRBV5-1 and TRBJ2-7; TRBD2 aligns across 12 bases. V shed 4 bases and J 3 bases; nucleotides not matched to a gene: 5. Germline CDR1 reads SGHRS; CDR2 reads YFSETQ. The CDR3 has 15 amino acids.

The chain's CDR3 is CASSLGHQETQYF. CDR3 DNA: TGTGCCAGCAGTCTAGGACACCAAGAGACCCAGTACTTC. This chain uses TRBV2 with TRBJ2-5, with D uncertain. V lost 5 bases, J lost 0 bases, and 7 bases lay in between. The CDR3 has 13 residues. Germline V gives CDR1 SNHLY, CDR2 FYNNEI.

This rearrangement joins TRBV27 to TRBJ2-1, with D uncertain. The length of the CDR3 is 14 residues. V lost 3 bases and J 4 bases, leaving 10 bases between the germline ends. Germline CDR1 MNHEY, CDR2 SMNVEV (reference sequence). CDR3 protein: CASSFSWVYNEQFF. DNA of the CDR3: TGTGCCAGCAGTTTTTCCTGGGTTTACAATGAGCAGTTCTTC.

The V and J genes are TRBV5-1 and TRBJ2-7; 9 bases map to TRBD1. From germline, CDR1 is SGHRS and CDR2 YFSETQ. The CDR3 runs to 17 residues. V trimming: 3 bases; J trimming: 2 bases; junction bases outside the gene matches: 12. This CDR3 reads CASSSNPTGQGTYEQYF. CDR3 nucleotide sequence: TGCGCCAGCAGCTCAAACCCTACGGGACAGGGCACCTACGAGCAGTACTTC.

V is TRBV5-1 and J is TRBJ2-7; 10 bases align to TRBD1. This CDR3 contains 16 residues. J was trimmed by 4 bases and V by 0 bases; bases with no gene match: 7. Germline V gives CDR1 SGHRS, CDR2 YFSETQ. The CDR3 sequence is CASSLGGQGTDYEQYF. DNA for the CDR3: TGCGCCAGCAGCTTGGGGGGACAGGGGACAGATTACGAGCAGTACTTC.

This CDR3 reads CASSFTGREAFF. In DNA, the CDR3 is TGTGCCAGCAGCTTTACAGGACGGGAGGCTTTCTTT. This chain links TRBV4-2 with TRBJ1-1; a weak D match, TRBD1 (5 bases). Germline V lookup: CDR1 LGHNA, CDR2 YNFKEQ. This CDR3 is built from 12 residues. Trimming stripped 5 bases from V and 11 bases from J, with 15 bases between.

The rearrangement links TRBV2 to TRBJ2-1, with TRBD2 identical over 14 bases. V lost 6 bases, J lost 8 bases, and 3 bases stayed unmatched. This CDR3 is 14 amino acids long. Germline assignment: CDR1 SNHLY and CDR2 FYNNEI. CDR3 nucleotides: TGTGCCAGCAGACGACTAGCGGGAGGGGATGAGCAGTTCTTC. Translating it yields CASRRLAGGDEQFF.

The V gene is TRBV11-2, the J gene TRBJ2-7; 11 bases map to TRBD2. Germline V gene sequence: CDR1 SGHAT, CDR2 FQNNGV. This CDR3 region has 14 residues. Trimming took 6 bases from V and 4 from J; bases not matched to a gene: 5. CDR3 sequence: CASSPLAGEYEQYF. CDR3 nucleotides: TGTGCCAGCAGTCCACTAGCGGGAGAGTACGAGCAGTACTTC. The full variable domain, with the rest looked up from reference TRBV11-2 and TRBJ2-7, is EAGVAQSPRYKIIEKRQSVAFWCNPISGHATLYWYQQILGQGPKLLIQFQNNGVVDDSQLPKDRFSAERLKGVDSTLKIQPAKLEDSAVYLCASSPLAGEYEQYFGPGTRLTVT.

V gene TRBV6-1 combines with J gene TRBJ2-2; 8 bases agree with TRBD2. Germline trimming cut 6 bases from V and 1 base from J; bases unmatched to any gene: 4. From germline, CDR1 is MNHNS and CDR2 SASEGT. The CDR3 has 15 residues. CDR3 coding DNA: TGTGCCAGCAGACTAGCGGAGATGAACACCGGGGAGCTGTTTTTT. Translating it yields CASRLAEMNTGELFF.

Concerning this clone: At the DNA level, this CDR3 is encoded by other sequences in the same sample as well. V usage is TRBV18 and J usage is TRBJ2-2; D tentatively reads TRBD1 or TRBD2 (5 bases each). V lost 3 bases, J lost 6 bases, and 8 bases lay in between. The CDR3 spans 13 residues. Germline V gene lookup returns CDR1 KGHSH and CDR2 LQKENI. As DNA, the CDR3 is TGTGCCAGCTCACCGGGACGGGCCGGGGAGCTGTTTTTT. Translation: CASSPGRAGELFF.

DNA for the CDR3: TGTGCCAGCAGCGTATCGGCGGGAGCGGCCACCGGGGAGCTGTTTTTT. The encoded protein is CASSVSAGAATGELFF. V is TRBV9 and J is TRBJ2-2; 7 nucleotides align to TRBD2. The CDR3 length is 16 residues. J was trimmed by 4 bases and V by 1 base; bases with no gene match: 7. The germline gives CDR1 SGDLS, CDR2 YYNGEE.

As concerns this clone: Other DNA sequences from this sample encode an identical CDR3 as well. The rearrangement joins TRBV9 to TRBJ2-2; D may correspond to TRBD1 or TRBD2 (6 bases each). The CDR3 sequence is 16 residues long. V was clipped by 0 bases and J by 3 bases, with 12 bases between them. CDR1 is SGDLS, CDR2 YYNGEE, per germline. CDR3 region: CASSVVGGRDTGELFF. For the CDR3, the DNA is TGTGCCAGCAGCGTAGTAGGGGGGCGGGACACCGGGGAGCTGTTTTTT.

The CDR3 region has the DNA TGTGCCACCGAGCCCGGGACCTACGAGCAGTACTTC. It specifies CATEPGTYEQYF. The chain carries TRBV2 and TRBJ2-7; TRBD2 is a possible D gene (5 bases). CDR1 SNHLY and CDR2 FYNNEI come from the germline V gene. CDR3 length: 12 residues. V shed 10 bases and J shed 2 bases, with 12 bases lying between them.

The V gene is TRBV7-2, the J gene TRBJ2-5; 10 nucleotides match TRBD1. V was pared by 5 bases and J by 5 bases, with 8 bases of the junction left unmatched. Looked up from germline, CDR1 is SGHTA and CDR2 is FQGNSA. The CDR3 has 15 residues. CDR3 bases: TGTGCCAGCAGCCACCGACAGGGGGCAGGGGAGACCCAGTACTTC. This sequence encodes CASSHRQGAGETQYF.

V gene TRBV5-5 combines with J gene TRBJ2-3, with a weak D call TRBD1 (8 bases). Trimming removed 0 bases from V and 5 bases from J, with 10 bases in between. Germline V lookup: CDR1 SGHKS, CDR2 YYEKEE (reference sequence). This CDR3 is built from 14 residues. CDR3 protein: CASSLDRGGDTQYF. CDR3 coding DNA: TGTGCCAGCAGCTTGGACAGGGGGGGAGATACGCAGTATTTT. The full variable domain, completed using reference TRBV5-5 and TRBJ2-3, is DAGVTQSPTHLIKTRGQQVTLRCSPISGHKSVSWYQQVLGQGPQFIFQYYEKEERGRGNFPDRFSARQFPNYSSELNVNALLLGDSALYLCASSLDRGGDTQYFGPGTRLTVL.

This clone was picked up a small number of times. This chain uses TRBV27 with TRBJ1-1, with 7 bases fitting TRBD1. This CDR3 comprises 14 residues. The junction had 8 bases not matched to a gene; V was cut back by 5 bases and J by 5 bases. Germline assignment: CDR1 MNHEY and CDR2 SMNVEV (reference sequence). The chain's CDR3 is CASSGRQGRTEAFF. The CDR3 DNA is TGTGCCAGCAGTGGACGACAGGGTAGGACTGAAGCTTTCTTT.

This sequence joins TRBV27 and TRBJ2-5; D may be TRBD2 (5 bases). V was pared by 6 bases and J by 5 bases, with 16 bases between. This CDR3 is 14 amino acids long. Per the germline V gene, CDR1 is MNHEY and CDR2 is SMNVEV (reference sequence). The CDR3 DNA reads TGTGCCAGCAGAGGAGGTCCGCTTGGGGAGACCCAGTACTTC. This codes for CASRGGPLGETQYF.

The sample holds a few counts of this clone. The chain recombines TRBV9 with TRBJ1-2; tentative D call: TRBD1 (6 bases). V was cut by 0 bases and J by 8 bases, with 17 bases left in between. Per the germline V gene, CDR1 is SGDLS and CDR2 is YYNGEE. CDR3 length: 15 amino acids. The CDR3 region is CASSVATGQGRGYTF. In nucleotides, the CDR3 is TGTGCCAGCAGCGTAGCTACGGGGCAGGGGAGGGGCTACACCTTC.

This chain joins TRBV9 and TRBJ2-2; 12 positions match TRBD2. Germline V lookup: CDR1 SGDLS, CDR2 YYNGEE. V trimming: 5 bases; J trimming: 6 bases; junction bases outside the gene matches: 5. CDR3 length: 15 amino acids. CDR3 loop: CASRGPSGRAGELFF. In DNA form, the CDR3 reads TGTGCCAGCAGGGGACCTAGCGGGAGGGCCGGGGAGCTGTTTTTT.

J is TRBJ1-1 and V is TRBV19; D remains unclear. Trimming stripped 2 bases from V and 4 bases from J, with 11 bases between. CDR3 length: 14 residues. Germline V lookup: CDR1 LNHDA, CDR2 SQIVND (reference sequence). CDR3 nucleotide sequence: TGTGCCAGTAGTATACCCCCCCCGACCACTGAAGCTTTCTTT. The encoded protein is CASSIPPPTTEAFF.

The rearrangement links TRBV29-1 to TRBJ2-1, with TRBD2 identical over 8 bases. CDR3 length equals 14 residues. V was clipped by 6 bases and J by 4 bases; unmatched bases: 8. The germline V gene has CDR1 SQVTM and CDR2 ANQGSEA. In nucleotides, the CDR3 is TGCAGCGTCCAGACTCGGGGGGGATACAATGAGCAGTTCTTC. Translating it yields CSVQTRGGYNEQFF.

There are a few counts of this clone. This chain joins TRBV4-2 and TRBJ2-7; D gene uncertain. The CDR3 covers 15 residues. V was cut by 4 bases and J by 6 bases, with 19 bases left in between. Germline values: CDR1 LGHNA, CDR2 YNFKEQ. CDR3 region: CASSPPEQRLSEQYF. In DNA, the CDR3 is TGTGCCAGCAGCCCCCCAGAACAAAGACTTAGCGAGCAGTACTTC.

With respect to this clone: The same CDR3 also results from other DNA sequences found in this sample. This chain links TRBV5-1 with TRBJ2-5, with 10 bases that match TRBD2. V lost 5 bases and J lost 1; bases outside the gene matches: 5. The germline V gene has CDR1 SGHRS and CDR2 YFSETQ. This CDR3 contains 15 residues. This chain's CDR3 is CASSRLAGAQETQYF. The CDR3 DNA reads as TGCGCCAGCAGTAGGCTAGCGGGAGCCCAAGAGACCCAGTACTTC.

The DNA for the CDR3 is TGTGCCATCAATCGGGGACGCGCAATAGATACTGAAGCTTTCTTT. It translates to CAINRGRAIDTEAFF. The gene calls are TRBV2 and TRBJ1-1; maybe TRBD1 (5 bases). Germline CDR1 SNHLY, CDR2 FYNNEI. This CDR3 is 15 amino acids long. Deletions cut 10 bases from V and 5 bases from J, with 23 bases between.

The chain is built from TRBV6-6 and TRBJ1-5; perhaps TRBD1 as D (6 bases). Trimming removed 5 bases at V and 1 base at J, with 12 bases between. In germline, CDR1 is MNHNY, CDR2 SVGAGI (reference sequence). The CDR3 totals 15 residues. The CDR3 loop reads CASSPRGSSNQPQHF. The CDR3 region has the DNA TGTGCCAGCAGTCCCAGGGGCTCGAGCAATCAGCCCCAGCATTTT.

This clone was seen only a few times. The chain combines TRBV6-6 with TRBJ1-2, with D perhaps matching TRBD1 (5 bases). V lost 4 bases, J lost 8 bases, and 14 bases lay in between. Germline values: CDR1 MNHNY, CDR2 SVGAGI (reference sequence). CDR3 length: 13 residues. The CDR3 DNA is TGTGCCAGCAGTTTTACCACAGGTGACGGCTACACCTTC. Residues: CASSFTTGDGYTF.